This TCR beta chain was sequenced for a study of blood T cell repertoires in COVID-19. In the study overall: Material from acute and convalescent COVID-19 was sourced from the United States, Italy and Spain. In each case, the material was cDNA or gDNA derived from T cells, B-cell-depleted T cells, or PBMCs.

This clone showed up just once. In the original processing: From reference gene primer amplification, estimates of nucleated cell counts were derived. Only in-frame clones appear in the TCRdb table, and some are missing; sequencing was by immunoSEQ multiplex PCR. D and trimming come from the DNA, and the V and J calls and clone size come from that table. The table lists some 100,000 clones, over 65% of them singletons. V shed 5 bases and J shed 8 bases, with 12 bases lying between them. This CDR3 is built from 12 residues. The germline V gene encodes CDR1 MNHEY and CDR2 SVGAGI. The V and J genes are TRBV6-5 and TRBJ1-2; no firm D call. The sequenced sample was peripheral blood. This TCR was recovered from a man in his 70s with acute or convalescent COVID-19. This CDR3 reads CASSNGFDGYTF. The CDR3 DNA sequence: TGTGCCAGCAGTAACGGGTTCGACGGCTACACCTTC.